The rows below give T cell receptor beta chains drawn from one sample of a study of cytomegalovirus exposure and HLA in healthy donors. Sequencing was performed with immunoSEQ multiplex PCR; in TCRdb, only in-frame clones are kept and a portion is missing. The sample holds about 99,000 clones, around 73% seen once. Input material: PBMCs. The receptors here all came from a man between 40 and 49 years old in good health and CMV-seronegative. Each CDR3 is given with its conserved first and last residue. A D gene is named only where the DNA matches it firmly. Clone size, where shown, is once, few, many, or a class for clones that have expanded.

clone size	V gene	D gene	J gene	CDR3 DNA	CDR3 protein
.	TRBV6-6	.	TRBJ2-7	TGTGCCAGCAGTTTTAGTAAAACCCTTTCCTACGAGCAGTACTTC	CASSFSKTLSYEQYF
.	TRBV2	TRBD2	TRBJ2-1	TGTGCCAGCAGTAAAGGGCTAGCGGGAAATGAGCAGTTCTTC	CASSKGLAGNEQFF
once	TRBV11-3	TRBD1	TRBJ1-2	TGTGCCAGCAGCCGCCGACAGGGTAGGGTTGATGGCTACACCTTC	CASSRRQGRVDGYTF
.	TRBV5-6	.	TRBJ2-5	TGTGCCAGCAGCTTGGCGGGGTTGGGGGAGACCCAGTACTTC	CASSLAGLGETQYF
.	TRBV15	.	TRBJ2-5	TGTGCCACCAGCAGAGAGGGGCGTTCTAGCGCCGAGACCCAGTACTTC	CATSREGRSSAETQYF
.	TRBV5-4	TRBD1	TRBJ1-3	TGTGCCAGCAGCTACAGGGGATCCGGAAACACCATATATTTT	CASSYRGSGNTIYF
.	TRBV28	.	TRBJ1-3	TGTGCCAGCAGTTTTGAGGGGGCTGGAAACACCATATATTTT	CASSFEGAGNTIYF
few	TRBV10-2	.	TRBJ1-1	TGCGCCAGCACCCCGACAGTGATGAACACTGAAGCTTTCTTT	CASTPTVMNTEAFF
.	TRBV6-1	.	TRBJ1-1	TGTGCCAGCAGTGACCCGGGGGGTATCACTGAAGCTTTCTTT	CASSDPGGITEAFF
.	TRBV19	TRBD1	TRBJ1-2	TGTGCCAGTAGGGACAGGGAGGCTGGCTACACCTTC	CASRDREAGYTF
few	TRBV7-9	TRBD2	TRBJ2-1	TGTTCCAGCAGCTTAGGCTCTAGCGGGAGGGATTTCTTC	CSSSLGSSGRDFF